This T cell receptor beta chain was identified during a study of post-analysis software for immune sequencing data (dated by TCRdb to 2015 to 2017). Describing the broader study: Relapsing-remitting, secondary progressive and progressive-relapsing multiple sclerosis were recorded as disease courses, and subtype annotation was lacking for some patients. The patient repertoires were compared against 11 previously published healthy control repertoires obtained from donors aged roughly 6 to 28 years. A subset of samples was prepared in parallel using single-end sample barcoding, then pooled and co-amplified after Illumina adapter ligation. Overall results and qualifications from the work: Significantly higher frequencies in patients than in controls were found for several TRBV segments, including TRBV5-6, TRBV5-1 and TRBV20-1. Compared with controls, multiple sclerosis patients had significantly lower normalized Chao1 diversity, a finding suggesting substantial peripheral T-cell clonal expansion. The control group was slightly older than the multiple sclerosis patient group. Direct clustering with F measure showed strong co-clustering of samples prepared in the same batch, prompting a batch-effect correction.

About this clonotype: The clone's antigen remains unknown. The input lacks base qualities; no much larger clone sits a single base away.

The CDR3, from cysteine to phenylalanine, totals 13 residues. Left in the record is the CDR3 DNA by itself, 39 bases read in frame from the first base. V loses 4 bases of germline sequence and J loses 2 bases, and the interval between the two ends is 9 bases. Libraries came from PCR. The instrument given in TCRdb is Illumina HiSeq 2500. To reduce PCR and sequencing biases, unique molecular identifiers were incorporated into the TCR beta cDNA libraries. About 500,000 cDNA molecules were obtained for every 1 to 10 million input T cells, so each molecule roughly corresponded to one T cell. The patient libraries were prepared and sequenced with the same protocol used for the earlier healthy control dataset. Within a given batch, samples were prepared together, multiplexed and sequenced on the same HiSeq lane. On the authors' methods: MIGEC handled the raw barcoded reads, throwing out single-read molecular identifier groups before consensus assembly and CDR3 extraction. Clonotype tables were post-analysed with VDJtools, normalizing diversity by down-sampling all datasets to the smallest sample size. Repertoire overlap clustering matched CDR3 amino acid but not nucleotide sequences to correct batch-related cross-sample contamination. The public reads were run again by TCRdb, first through fastp at Q25 and then through MiXCR, and only productive beta chains were kept. Entries are consolidated by CDR3 protein sequence, retaining the most common genes and DNA. None of the V and J calls come from the authors' own analysis; TCRdb made them. Counted in this sample were about 620,000 distinct CDR3 sequences; about 44% of them appeared once. More than 1.5% of the sample lies in the top ten.

To demonstrate the VDJtools post-analysis software, TCR beta repertoires were profiled from the peripheral blood of 10 to 15 young patients with multiple sclerosis. The multiple sclerosis patients were children and adolescents between roughly 6 and 16 years of age. The chain was built from TRBV12-3 or TRBV12-4 and TRBJ2-7, and perhaps TRBD1 as D gene, on 6 matching bases. The sequence was obtained from a girl aged 5 to 17 with multiple sclerosis. Sequencing was carried out using blood. The DNA reads TGTGCCAGCAGTTACAGGGCTCCCTACGAGCAGTACTTC. It is translated as CASSYRAPYEQYF.